The 5 T cell receptor beta chains below were found in one sample sequenced in a study of identical twins. Via MiXCR, TCRdb re-called the 5' RACE reads, giving one row per CDR3 protein. The sample yields around 450,000 distinct CDR3 sequences, approximately 15% seen once. These data also formed part of another study, on yellow fever vaccine responses in identical twins.

Sequencing was done on a sample of CD4+ T cells sorted from blood. The receptor source for this set is a woman aged 18-35 years in good health.

This clonotype has only a few counts. The rearrangement joins TRBV14 to TRBJ1-4; D not resolved. Germline-derived CDR1 and CDR2 are SGHDN and FVKESK. This CDR3 comprises 12 residues. Trimming took 0 bases from V and 11 from J, leaving 7 bases between them. The CDR3 sequence: CASSQDSFKLFF. The DNA for the CDR3 is TGTGCCAGCAGCCAAGACAGTTTTAAACTGTTTTTT.

This clonotype was detected a few times. The rearrangement links TRBV12-3 or TRBV12-4 to TRBJ1-2; no clear D gene. Trimming pared 8 bases from V and 3 bases from J, leaving 10 bases between. The CDR3 sequence is 12 residues long. The CDR3: CASDGVDYGYTF. The CDR3 nucleotides read TGTGCCAGCGACGGAGTAGACTATGGCTACACCTTC.

In its sample, this clonotype was seen a few times. The genes are TRBV4-2 and TRBJ2-5, with 7 bases that match TRBD2. The V gene's germline CDR1 is LGHNA and CDR2 YNFKEQ. The CDR3 has 15 residues. V was pared by 0 bases and J by 4 bases, with 5 bases of the junction left unmatched. The CDR3 DNA sequence: TGTGCCAGCAGCCAAGAATATCGCGGGGGAGAGACCCAGTACTTC. It is translated as CASSQEYRGGETQYF.

This clonotype was seen at least ten times. V gene TRBV12-3 or TRBV12-4 combines with J gene TRBJ2-7, with 11 bases identical to TRBD1. CDR3 length equals 14 residues. Trimming at V came to 6 bases and at J to 0 bases, leaving 1 base not matched to a gene. CDR3 in DNA: TGTGCCAGCAGAGGGACAGGGGGCTCCTACGAGCAGTACTTC. This gives the protein CASRGTGGSYEQYF.

This clonotype was observed a few times. This CDR3 is CSAIKLLAVDTDTQYF. CDR3 sequence (DNA): TGCAGTGCGATCAAACTACTAGCGGTAGACACAGATACGCAGTATTTT. The V gene is TRBV20-1, the J gene TRBJ2-3, with 8 bases lining up with TRBD2. The J segment lost 2 bases and the V segment lost 6 bases, leaving 13 bases of the junction unmatched. The CDR3 length is 16 residues. The germline CDR1 and CDR2 sequences are DFQATT and SNEGSKA (reference sequence).